This T cell receptor (beta chain) stems from a study of CD8 T cells in Susac syndrome (dated by TCRdb to the late 2010s). Study-level background: Whether CD8+ T cell activation and differentiation in Susac syndrome was antigen driven was tested using repertoire sequencing.

CDR1 and CDR2 were assigned from the germline V gene as WSHSY and SAAADI. Taken from cysteine to phenylalanine, the CDR3 has 14 residues. The sequence is cut down to CDR3 DNA, 42 bases in frame from base 1. Germline trimming amounts to 7 bases on V and 0 bases on J, with 3 as the count of junction bases outside the gene matches. Summary of the overall study and its limitations: The TCR sequencing and HLA analysis was acknowledged to have included a relatively small number of individuals.

Turning to this clonotype: The antigen this receptor binds is unknown. Base qualities are not at hand, and no much larger clone is one base apart.

Peripheral blood CD8+ and CD4+ T cells from healthy donors, Susac syndrome patients and multiple sclerosis patients were profiled using high-throughput TCR beta sequencing. The multiple sclerosis controls were treatment-naive patients who had stable or active relapsing-remitting disease and met the revised McDonald criteria. Bulk CD8+ and CD4+ T cells were purified by magnetic negative isolation, while CD8+ TEMRA cells were enriched using FACS. Blood was drawn into EDTA tubes, processed within 24 hours, and PBMCs were isolated by density gradient centrifugation. PBMCs destined for TCR sequencing were cryopreserved in liquid nitrogen and later thawed in a 37 °C water bath. A purity of at least 90% was achieved for sorted or isolated CD4+, CD8+ and CD8+ TEMRA cells. RNA was extracted with the RNeasy kit and about 0.5 to 1 ug was reverse transcribed using random hexamers. The immunoSEQ multiplex PCR assay, which covers 54 Vbeta and 13 Jbeta segments, was used to amplify TCR beta CDR3 regions. PCR amplification bias was corrected by using a synthetic template baseline for primer optimization and computational correction. The authors processed their data as follows. Reads were annotated to V, D and J genes per IMGT and analyzed with immunoSEQ Analyzer, keeping only productive sequences. To calculate clonality, Shannon entropy was normalized by log2 of the number of productive unique sequences and then subtracted from one. For each patient and control, public and private clones were evaluated within the 100 most prevalent clones. Clones were defined as Susac-specific if absent from the healthy and MS cohorts, from around 1,000 published viral clones and from other ImmuneACCESS disease sequences. Using fastp trimming at Q25 and MiXCR clonotype assembly, TCRdb reanalyzed the public sequencing data and kept in-frame beta chains. Duplicate CDR3 protein sequences are folded into a single record with the most common DNA and genes. It is TCRdb's table, rather than the study itself, that gives the V and J calls and clone size. This sample is represented by about 250,000 distinct CDR3 sequences; 93% of them were singletons. The ten largest clones take up around 0.067% of the sample.

The rearranged chain carries TRBV10-2 and TRBJ2-3; the central 8 bases match TRBD2. This receptor was obtained from a human donor with multiple sclerosis. Material: CD4+ T cells from PBMCs. The CDR3 corresponds to CASKASGSTDTQYF. The nucleotide sequence reads TGCGCCAGCAAGGCTAGCGGGAGCACAGATACGCAGTATTTT.